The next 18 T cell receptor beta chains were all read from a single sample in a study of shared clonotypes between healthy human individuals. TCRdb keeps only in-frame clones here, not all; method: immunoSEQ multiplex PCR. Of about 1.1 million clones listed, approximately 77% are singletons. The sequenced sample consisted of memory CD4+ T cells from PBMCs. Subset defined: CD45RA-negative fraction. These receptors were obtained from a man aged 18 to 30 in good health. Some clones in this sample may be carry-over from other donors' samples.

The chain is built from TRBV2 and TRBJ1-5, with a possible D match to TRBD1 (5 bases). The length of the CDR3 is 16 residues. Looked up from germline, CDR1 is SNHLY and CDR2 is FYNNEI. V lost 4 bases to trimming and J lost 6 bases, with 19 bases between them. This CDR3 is CASSVYDQGSGQPQHF. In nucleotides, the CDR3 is TGTGCCAGCAGTGTGTATGATCAGGGATCAGGTCAGCCCCAGCATTTT.

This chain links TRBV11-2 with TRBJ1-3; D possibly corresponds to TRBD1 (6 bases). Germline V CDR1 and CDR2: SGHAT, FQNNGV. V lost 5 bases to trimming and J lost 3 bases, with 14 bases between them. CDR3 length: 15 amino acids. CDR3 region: CASSPPGGGGNTIYF. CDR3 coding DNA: TGTGCCAGCAGCCCCCCGGGGGGCGGTGGAAACACCATATATTTT.

The CDR3: CASRLNEKLFF. Written as DNA, the CDR3 is TGTGCCAGCAGACTCAATGAAAAACTGTTTTTT. The chain has TRBV6-6 and TRBJ1-4; the D is unclear. V was cut by 6 bases and J by 5 bases, with 4 bases left in between. The germline gives CDR1 MNHNY, CDR2 SVGAGI (reference sequence). The CDR3 covers 11 residues.

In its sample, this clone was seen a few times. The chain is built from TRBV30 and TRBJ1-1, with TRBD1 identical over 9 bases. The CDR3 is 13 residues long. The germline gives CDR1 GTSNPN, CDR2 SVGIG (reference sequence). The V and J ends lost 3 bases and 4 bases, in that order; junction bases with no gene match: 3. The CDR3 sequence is CAWRTGGGTEAFF. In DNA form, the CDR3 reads TGTGCCTGGAGGACAGGGGGAGGCACTGAAGCTTTCTTT.

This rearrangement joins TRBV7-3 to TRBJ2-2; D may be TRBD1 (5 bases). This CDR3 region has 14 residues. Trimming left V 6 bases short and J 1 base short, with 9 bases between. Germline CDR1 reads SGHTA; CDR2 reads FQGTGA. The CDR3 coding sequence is TGTGCCAGCAGTCCCACAGGGAACACCGGGGAGCTGTTTTTT. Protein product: CASSPTGNTGELFF.

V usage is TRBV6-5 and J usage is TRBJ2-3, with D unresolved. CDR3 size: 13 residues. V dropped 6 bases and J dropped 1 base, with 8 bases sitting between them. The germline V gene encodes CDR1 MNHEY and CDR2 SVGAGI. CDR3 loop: CASRDHGTDTQYF. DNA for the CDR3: TGTGCCAGCAGAGATCATGGCACAGATACGCAGTATTTT.

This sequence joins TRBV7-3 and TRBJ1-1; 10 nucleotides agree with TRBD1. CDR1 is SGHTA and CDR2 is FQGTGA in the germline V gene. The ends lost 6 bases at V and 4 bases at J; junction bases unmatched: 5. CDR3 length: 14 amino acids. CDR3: CASSRTGGSTEAFF. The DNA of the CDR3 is TGTGCCAGCAGTCGGACAGGGGGAAGCACTGAAGCTTTCTTT.

CDR3 protein: CASSPWYGAGANVLTF. Here the CDR3 DNA reads TGTGCCAGCAGCCCTTGGTACGGAGCTGGGGCCAACGTCCTGACTTTC. This chain connects TRBV7-2 to TRBJ2-6; D is unclear. This CDR3 spans 16 amino acids. Trimming pared 5 bases from V and 2 bases from J, leaving 13 bases between. From germline, CDR1 is SGHTA and CDR2 FQGNSA.

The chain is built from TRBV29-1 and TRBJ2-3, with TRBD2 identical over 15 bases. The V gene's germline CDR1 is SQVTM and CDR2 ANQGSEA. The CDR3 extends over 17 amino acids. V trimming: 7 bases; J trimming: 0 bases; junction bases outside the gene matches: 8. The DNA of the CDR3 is TGCAGCGCCGACGGGACTAGCGGGAGGATGAGCACAGATACGCAGTATTTT. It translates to CSADGTSGRMSTDTQYF.

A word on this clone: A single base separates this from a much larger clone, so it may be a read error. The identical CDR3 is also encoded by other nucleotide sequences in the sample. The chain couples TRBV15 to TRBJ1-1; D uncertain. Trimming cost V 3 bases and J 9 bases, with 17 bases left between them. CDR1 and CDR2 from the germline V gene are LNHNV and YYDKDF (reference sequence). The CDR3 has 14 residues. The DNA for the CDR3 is TGTGCCACCAGCAGCCCATTAGGAGGGCAGAAAGCTTTCTTT. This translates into CATSSPLGGQKAFF.

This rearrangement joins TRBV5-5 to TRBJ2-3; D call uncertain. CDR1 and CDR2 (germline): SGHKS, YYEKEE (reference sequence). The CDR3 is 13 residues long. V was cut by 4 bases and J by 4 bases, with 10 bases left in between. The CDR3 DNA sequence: TGTGCCAGCAGCGCCCGTTTAGCAGATACGCAGTATTTT. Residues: CASSARLADTQYF.

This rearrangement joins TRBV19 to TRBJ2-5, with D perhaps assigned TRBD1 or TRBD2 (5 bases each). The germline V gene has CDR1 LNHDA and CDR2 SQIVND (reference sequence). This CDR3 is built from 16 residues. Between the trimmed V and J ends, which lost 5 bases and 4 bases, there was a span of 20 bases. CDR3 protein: CASSPNGWGLGETQYF. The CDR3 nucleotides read TGTGCCAGTAGTCCTAATGGGTGGGGGTTGGGAGAGACCCAGTACTTC.

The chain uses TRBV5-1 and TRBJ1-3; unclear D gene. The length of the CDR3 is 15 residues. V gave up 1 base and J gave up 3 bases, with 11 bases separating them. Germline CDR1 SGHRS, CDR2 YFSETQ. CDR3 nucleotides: TGCGCCAGCAGCTTGTCGGCCCAAAATGGAAACACCATATATTTT. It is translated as CASSLSAQNGNTIYF.

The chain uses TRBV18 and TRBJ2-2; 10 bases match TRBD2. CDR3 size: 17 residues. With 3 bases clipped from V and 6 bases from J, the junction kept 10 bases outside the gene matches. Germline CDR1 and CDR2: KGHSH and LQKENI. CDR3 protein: CASSPASSGGGAGELFF. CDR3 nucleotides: TGTGCCAGCTCACCCGCCTCTAGCGGGGGCGGGGCCGGGGAGCTGTTTTTT.

The CDR3 loop is CASSSQGGLGTGELFF. CDR3 in DNA: TGTGCCAGCAGCTCCCAGGGGGGACTAGGCACCGGGGAGCTGTTTTTT. The rearrangement joins TRBV7-9 to TRBJ2-2; D is perhaps TRBD2 (8 bases). The V and J ends lost 4 bases and 4 bases respectively, with 16 bases between them. CDR3 length equals 16 residues. CDR1 and CDR2 from the germline V gene are SEHNR and FQNEAQ (reference sequence).

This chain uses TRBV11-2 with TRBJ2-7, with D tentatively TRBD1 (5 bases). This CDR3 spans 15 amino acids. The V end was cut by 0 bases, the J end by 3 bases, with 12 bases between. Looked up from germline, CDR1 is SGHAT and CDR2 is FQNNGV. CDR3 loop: CASSLDQGLLYEQYF. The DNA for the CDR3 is TGTGCCAGCAGCTTAGACCAGGGCCTGCTCTACGAGCAGTACTTC.

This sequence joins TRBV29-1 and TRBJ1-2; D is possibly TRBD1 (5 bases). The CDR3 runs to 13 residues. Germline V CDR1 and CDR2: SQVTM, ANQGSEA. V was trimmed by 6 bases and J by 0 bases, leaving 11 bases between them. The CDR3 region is CSVRQSPNYGYTF. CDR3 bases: TGCAGCGTCAGACAGAGCCCTAACTATGGCTACACCTTC.

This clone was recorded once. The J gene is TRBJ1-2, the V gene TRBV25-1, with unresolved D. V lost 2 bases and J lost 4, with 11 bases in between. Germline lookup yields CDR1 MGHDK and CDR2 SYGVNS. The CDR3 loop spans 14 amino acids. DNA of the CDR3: TGTGCCAGCAGTGAAGGAACACCCTCCTATGGCTACACCTTC. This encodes CASSEGTPSYGYTF.